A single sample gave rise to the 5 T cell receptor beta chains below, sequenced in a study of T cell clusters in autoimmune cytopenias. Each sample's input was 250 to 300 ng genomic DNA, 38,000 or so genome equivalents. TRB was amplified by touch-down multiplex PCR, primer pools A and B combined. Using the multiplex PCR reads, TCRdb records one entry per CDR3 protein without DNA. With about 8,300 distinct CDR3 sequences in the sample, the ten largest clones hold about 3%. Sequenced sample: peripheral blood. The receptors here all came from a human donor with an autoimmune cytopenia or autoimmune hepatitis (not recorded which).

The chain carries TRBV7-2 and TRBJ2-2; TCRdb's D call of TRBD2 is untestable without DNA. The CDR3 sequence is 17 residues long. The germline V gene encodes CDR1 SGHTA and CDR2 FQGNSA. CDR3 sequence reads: CASSARSLAGGFGELFF.

CDR3 residues: CASSSPSEVGETQYF. The V call is TRBV9, the J call TRBJ2-5; the TCRdb D gene call, TRBD1, has no DNA to confirm it. CDR1 SGDLS and CDR2 YYNGEE come from the germline V gene. The CDR3 runs to 15 residues.

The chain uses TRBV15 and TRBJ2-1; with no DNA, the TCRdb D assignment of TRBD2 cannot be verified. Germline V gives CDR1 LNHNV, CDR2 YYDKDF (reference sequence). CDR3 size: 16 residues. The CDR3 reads CATSRNLAGLYNEQFF.

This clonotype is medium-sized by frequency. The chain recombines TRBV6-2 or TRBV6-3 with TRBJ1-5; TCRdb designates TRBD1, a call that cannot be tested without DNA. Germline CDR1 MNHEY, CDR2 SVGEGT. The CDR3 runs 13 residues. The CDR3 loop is CASGGQEYQPQHF.

CDR3 region: CASNWGGRNNEQFF. The chain uses TRBV12-3 or TRBV12-4 and TRBJ2-1; TCRdb proposes TRBD2, but this gene call is untestable without DNA. The CDR3 spans 14 residues.